This TCR beta chain was observed in a study of radiotherapy plus CTLA-4 blockade in lung cancer. Assay: immunoSEQ multiplex PCR; the TCRdb copy retains only in-frame clones and omits some. The sample has 80,000 to 95,000 clones, about four fifths seen once. CTLA-4 blockade with ipilimumab, together with focal radiation, was given to patients with chemo-refractory metastatic non-small-cell lung cancer. The receptor was isolated from a human donor with non-small cell lung cancer that progressed on radiotherapy plus ipilimumab. This specimen consisted of peripheral blood, obtained from a patient treated with radiotherapy plus ipilimumab.

The CDR3: CASSFSGTVNEKLFF. CDR3 DNA: TGTGCCAGCAGTTTCTCCGGGACGGTAAATGAAAAACTGTTTTTT. This rearrangement joins TRBV27 to TRBJ1-4; TRBD1 is a possible D gene (5 bases). The CDR3 has 15 amino acids. CDR1 MNHEY and CDR2 SMNVEV come from the germline V gene (reference sequence). V dropped 3 bases and J dropped 5 bases, with 13 bases sitting between them.